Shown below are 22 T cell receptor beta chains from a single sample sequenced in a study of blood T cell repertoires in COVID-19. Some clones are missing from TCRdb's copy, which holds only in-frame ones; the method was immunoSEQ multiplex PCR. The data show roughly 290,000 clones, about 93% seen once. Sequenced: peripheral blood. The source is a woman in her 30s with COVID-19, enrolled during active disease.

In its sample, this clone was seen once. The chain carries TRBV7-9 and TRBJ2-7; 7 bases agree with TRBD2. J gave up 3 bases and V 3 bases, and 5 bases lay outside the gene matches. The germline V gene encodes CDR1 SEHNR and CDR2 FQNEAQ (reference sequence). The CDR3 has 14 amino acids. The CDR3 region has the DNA TGTGCCAGCAGCTTGGCGGGGGATCACTACGAGCAGTACTTC. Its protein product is CASSLAGDHYEQYF.

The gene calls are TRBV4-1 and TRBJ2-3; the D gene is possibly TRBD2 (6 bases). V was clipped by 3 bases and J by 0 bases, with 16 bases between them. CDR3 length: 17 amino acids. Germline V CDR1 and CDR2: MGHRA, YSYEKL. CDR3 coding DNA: TGCGCCAGCAGCCACCAATTTAGCGGTTCTAGCACAGATACGCAGTATTTT. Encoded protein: CASSHQFSGSSTDTQYF.

The CDR3 nucleotides are TGCGCCAGCAGCACCAACCCAGGGGCGACCTATGGCTACACCTTC. Protein: CASSTNPGATYGYTF. The chain uses TRBV5-1 and TRBJ1-2; tentative D call: TRBD1 (6 bases). Between the trimmed V and J ends, which lost 4 bases and 4 bases, there was a span of 17 bases. This CDR3 region has 15 residues. Germline lookup yields CDR1 SGHRS and CDR2 YFSETQ.

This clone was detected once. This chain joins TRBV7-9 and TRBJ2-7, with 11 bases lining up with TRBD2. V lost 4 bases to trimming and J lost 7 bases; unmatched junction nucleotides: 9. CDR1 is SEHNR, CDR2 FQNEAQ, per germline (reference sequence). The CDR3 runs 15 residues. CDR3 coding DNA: TGTGCCAGCAGCTCTGAGATAGCGGGAGGGCGTGAGCAGTACTTC. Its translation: CASSSEIAGGREQYF.

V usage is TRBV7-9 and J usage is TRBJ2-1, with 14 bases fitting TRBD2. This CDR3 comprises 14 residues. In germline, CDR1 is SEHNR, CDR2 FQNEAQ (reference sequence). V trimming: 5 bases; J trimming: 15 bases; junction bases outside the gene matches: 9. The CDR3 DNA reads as TGTGCCAGCAGCACCCAGGGACTAGCGGGAGATCGGTTCTTC. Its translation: CASSTQGLAGDRFF.

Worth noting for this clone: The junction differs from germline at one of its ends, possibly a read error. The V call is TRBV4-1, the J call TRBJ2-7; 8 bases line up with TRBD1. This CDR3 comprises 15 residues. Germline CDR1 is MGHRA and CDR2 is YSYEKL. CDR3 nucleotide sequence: TGCGCCAGCAGCCAAGGTGGGGGACAGGCAACCCCACTACACTTC. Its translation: CASSQGGGQATPLHF.

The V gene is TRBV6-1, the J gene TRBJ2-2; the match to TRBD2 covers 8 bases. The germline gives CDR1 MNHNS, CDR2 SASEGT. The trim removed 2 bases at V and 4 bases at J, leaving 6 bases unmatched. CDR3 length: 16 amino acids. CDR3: CASSEYLAGGTGELFF. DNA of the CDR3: TGTGCCAGCAGTGAATATCTAGCGGGCGGCACCGGGGAGCTGTTTTTT.

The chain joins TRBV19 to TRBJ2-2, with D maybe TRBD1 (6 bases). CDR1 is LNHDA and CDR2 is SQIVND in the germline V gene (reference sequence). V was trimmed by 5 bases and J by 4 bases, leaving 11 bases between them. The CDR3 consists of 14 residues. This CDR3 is CASSEDSRTGELFF. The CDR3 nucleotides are TGTGCCAGTAGTGAGGACAGCCGCACCGGGGAGCTGTTTTTT. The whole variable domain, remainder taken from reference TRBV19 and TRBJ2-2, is DGGITQSPKYLFRKEGQNVTLSCEQNLNHDAMYWYRQDPGQGLRLIYYSQIVNDFQKGDIAEGYSVSREKKESFPLTVTSAQKNPTAFYLCASSEDSRTGELFFGEGSRLTVL.

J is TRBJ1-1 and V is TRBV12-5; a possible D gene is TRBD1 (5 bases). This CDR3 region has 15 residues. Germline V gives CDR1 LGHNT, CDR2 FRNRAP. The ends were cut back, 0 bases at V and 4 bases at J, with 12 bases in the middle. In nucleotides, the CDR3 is TGTGCTAGTGGTTTGGTTTCAGGGTCGACCACTGAAGCTTTCTTT. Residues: CASGLVSGSTTEAFF.

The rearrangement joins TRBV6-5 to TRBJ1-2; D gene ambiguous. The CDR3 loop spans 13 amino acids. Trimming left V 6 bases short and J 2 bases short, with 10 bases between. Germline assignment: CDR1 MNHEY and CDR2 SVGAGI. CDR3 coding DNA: TGTGCCAGCAGCATTCTAAGAAACTATGGCTACACCTTC. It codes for CASSILRNYGYTF.

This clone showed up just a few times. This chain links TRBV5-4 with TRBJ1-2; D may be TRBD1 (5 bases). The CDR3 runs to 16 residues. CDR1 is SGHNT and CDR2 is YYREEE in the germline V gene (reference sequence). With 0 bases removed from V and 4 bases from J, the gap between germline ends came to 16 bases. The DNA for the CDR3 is TGTGCCAGCAGCTTGGGAGAGTCAGGGATTATCTATGGCTACACCTTC. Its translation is CASSLGESGIIYGYTF.

CDR3 bases: TGCGCCAGCAGCCCGCTCGGGAGCGGGAGGGACGGGGAGCTGTTTTTT. Translating gives CASSPLGSGRDGELFF. The chain carries TRBV4-1 and TRBJ2-2; 10 positions agree with TRBD2. The CDR3 runs to 16 residues. V shed 4 bases and J 7 bases; nucleotides not matched to a gene: 9. Germline V gives CDR1 MGHRA, CDR2 YSYEKL.

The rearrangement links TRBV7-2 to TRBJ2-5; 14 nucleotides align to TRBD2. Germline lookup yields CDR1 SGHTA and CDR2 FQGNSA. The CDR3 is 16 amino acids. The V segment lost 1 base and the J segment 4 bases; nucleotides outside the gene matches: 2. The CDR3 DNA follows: TGTGCCAGCAGCTTAGTCGGACTAGCGGGGGGAGAGACCCAGTACTTC. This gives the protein CASSLVGLAGGETQYF.

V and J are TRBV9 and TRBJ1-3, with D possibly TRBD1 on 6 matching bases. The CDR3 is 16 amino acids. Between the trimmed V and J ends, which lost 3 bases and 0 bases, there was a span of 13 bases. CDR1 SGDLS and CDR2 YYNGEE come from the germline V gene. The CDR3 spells CASSAQTGPSGNTIYF. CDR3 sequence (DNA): TGTGCCAGCAGCGCCCAGACAGGTCCCTCTGGAAACACCATATATTTT.

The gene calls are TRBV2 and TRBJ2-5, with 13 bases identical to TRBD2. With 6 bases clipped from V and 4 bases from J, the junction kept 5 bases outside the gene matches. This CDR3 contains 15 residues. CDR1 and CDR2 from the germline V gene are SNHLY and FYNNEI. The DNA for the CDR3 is TGTGCCAGCAGGTATCGACTAGCGGGAGGAGAGACCCAGTACTTC. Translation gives CASRYRLAGGETQYF. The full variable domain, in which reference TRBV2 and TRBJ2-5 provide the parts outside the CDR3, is EPEVTQTPSHQVTQMGQEVILRCVPISNHLYFYWYRQILGQKVEFLVSFYNNEISEKSEIFDDQFSVERPDGSNFTLKIRSTKLEDSAMYFCASRYRLAGGETQYFGPGTRLLVL.

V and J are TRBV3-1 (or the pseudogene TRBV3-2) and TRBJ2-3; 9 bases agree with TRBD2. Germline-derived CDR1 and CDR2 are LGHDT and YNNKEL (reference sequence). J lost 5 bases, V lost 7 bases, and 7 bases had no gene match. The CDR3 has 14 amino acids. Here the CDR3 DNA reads TGTGCCAGCAACTTAGCGGGAGAAGGAGATACGCAGTATTTT. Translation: CASNLAGEGDTQYF.

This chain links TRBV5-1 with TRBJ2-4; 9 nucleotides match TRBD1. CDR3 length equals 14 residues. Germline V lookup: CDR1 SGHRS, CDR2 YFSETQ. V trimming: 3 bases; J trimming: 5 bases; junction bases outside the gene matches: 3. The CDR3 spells CASSWDREENIQYF. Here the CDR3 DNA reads TGCGCCAGCAGCTGGGACAGGGAGGAAAACATTCAGTACTTC. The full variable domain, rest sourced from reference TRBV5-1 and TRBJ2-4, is KAGVTQTPRYLIKTRGQQVTLSCSPISGHRSVSWYQQTPGQGLQFLFEYFSETQRNKGNFPGRFSGRQFSNSRSEMNVSTLELGDSALYLCASSWDREENIQYFGAGTRLSVL.

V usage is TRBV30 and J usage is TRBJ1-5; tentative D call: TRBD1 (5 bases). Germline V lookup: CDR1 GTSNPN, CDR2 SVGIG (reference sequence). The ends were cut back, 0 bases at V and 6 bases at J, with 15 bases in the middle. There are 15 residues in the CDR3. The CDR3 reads CAWSVRGGVGQPQHF. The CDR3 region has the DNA TGTGCCTGGAGTGTACGGGGCGGGGTTGGTCAGCCCCAGCATTTT.

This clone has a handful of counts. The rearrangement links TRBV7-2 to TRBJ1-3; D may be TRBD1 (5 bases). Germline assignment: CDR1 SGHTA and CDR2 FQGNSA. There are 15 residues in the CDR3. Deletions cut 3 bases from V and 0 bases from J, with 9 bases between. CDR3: CASSFSQASGNTIYF. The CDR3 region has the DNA TGTGCCAGCAGCTTTTCACAGGCCTCTGGAAACACCATATATTTT.

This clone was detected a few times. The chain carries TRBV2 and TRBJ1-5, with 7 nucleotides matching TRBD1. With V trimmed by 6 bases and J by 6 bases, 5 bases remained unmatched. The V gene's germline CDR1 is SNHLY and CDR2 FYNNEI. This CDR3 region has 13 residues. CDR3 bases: TGTGCCAGCAGCGGACAGGATCTTCAGCCCCAGCATTTT. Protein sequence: CASSGQDLQPQHF.

The chain's CDR3 is CASRRDREVCGEGHTEAFF. The DNA of the CDR3 is TGTGCCAGCAGGCGGGATCGTGAGGTTTGCGGGGAGGGGCACACTGAAGCTTTCTTT. This chain joins TRBV21-1 and TRBJ1-1. TRBV21-1 is tagged as a pseudogene. The length of the CDR3 is 19 residues.

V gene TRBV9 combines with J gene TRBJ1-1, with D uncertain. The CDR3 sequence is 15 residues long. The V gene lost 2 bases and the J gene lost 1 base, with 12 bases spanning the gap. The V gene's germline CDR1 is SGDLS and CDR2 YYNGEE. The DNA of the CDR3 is TGTGCCAGCAGCGTTACCCCAGAGGGGAACACTGAAGCTTTCTTT. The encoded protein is CASSVTPEGNTEAFF.